The T cell receptor beta chain under discussion was sequenced for a study of shared clonotypes between healthy human individuals. Study overall: Donor ages ranged 18 to 49 years: a couple of women, three men.

This clone was seen more than once but under ten times. The CDR3 is made up of 15 amino acids. Trimming removed 1 base from V and 9 bases from J, with 17 bases in between. CDR1 is SGHRS, CDR2 YFSETQ, per germline. Every immunoSEQ plate was one replicate of a subset's evenly spread DNA. Replicate PCRs run on sorted subsets employed around 200 ng DNA, 30,000 to 35,000 T cell genomes. Produced via immunoSEQ multiplex PCR; TCRdb's table is partial and in-frame only. The repertoire holds some 2,500,000 clones, with roughly 92% as singletons. This chain uses TRBV5-1 with TRBJ2-1; TRBD2 might be the D (5 bases). Specimen: naive CD4+ T cells from PBMCs. Subset described: CD45RA+ positively selected. This receptor was identified in a man between 18 and 35 years old in good health. Some clones in this sample may be carry-over from other donors' samples. The CDR3 sequence: CASSLSPGTVSEQFF. CDR3 DNA: TGCGCCAGCAGCTTGAGTCCGGGAACCGTTAGTGAGCAGTTCTTC.